The 22 T cell receptor beta chains presented below share a single source sample, sequenced in a study of OX40 agonist ivuxolimab in advanced cancers. Only in-frame clones appear in the TCRdb table, and some are missing; sequencing was by immunoSEQ multiplex PCR. The sample records about 68,000 clones, approximately 83% being singletons. This specimen consisted of CD4+ or CD8+ T cells sorted from blood, obtained in a trial of the OX40 agonist ivuxolimab. The receptor source for this set is an adult with an advanced solid tumor such as melanoma, head and neck, liver or kidney cancer.

This chain uses TRBV5-6 with TRBJ2-5; unclear D gene. The end of the DNA fits TRBJ2-7 better, so the J call may be wrong. Germline lookup yields CDR1 SGHDT and CDR2 YYEEEE. This CDR3 has 11 residues. CDR3 protein: CASSASAEQYF. The CDR3 nucleotides are TGTGCCAGCAGCGCGTCGGCCGAGCAGTACTTC.

The CDR3 DNA reads as TGTGCCAGCAAACCGGGCCCCGCCGGGGAGCTGTTTTTT. Translated, it gives CASKPGPAGELFF. The chain uses TRBV2 and TRBJ2-2; D remains ambiguous. This CDR3 is 13 amino acids long. V gave up 7 bases and J gave up 6 bases, with 12 bases separating them. In germline, CDR1 is SNHLY, CDR2 FYNNEI.

The V call is TRBV18, the J call TRBJ1-4, with D hard to call. The CDR3 runs to 15 residues. V was shortened by 3 bases and J by 2 bases, with 10 bases between the two germline ends. CDR1 is KGHSH and CDR2 is LQKENI in the germline V gene. CDR3 protein: CASSPLEWTNEKLFF. CDR3 DNA: TGTGCCAGCTCACCCTTGGAGTGGACTAATGAAAAACTGTTTTTT.

The rearrangement uses TRBV18 and TRBJ1-3; D perhaps matches TRBD1 (5 bases). The V and J ends lost 4 bases and 4 bases respectively, with 11 bases between them. The germline V gene encodes CDR1 KGHSH and CDR2 LQKENI. The CDR3 extends over 14 amino acids. The CDR3 DNA reads as TGTGCCAGCTCACAGACGGGGCGCGGAAACACCATATATTTT. The encoded protein is CASSQTGRGNTIYF. Full variable domain (outside the CDR3, taken from reference TRBV18 and TRBJ1-3): NAGVMQNPRHLVRRRGQEARLRCSPMKGHSHVYWYRQLPEEGLKFMVYLQKENIIDESGMPKERFSAEFPKEGPSILRIQQVVRGDSAAYFCASSQTGRGNTIYFGEGSWLTVV.

This sequence joins TRBV6-1 and TRBJ2-6; 10 bases are shared with TRBD2. V trimming: 4 bases; J trimming: 0 bases; junction bases outside the gene matches: 3. Germline V gene sequence: CDR1 MNHNS, CDR2 SASEGT. This CDR3 is built from 17 residues. In DNA form, the CDR3 reads TGTGCCAGCAGTGGGAAGCGGGGGGGCTCTGGGGCCAACGTCCTGACTTTC. It codes for CASSGKRGGSGANVLTF.

This sequence joins TRBV11-1 and TRBJ2-2; tentative D call: TRBD2 (6 bases). The CDR3 has 13 residues. Germline V gives CDR1 SGHAT, CDR2 FQDESV (reference sequence). Trimming pared 1 base from V and 6 bases from J, leaving 6 bases between. For the CDR3, the DNA is TGTGCCAGCAGCTTAGGGAGGGCCGGGGAGCTGTTTTTT. Translated: CASSLGRAGELFF.

The V gene is TRBV16, the J gene TRBJ2-7, with a possible D match to TRBD1 (6 bases). Germline V gene data show CDR1 as KGHSY and CDR2 as FQNENV. V lost 4 bases and J 2 bases, leaving 21 bases between the germline ends. The CDR3 length is 17 residues. The CDR3 protein is CASSLQSSGQGPYEQYF. CDR3 bases: TGTGCCAGCAGCCTCCAATCGTCGGGACAAGGCCCCTACGAGCAGTACTTC.

The chain employs TRBV5-1 and TRBJ2-3; TRBD2 is a possible D gene (5 bases). Per germline, CDR1 SGHRS and CDR2 YFSETQ. This CDR3 is 14 amino acids long. Trimming left V 0 bases short and J 5 bases short, with 10 bases between. Here the CDR3 reads CASSLGGPGDTQYF. Written as DNA, the CDR3 is TGCGCCAGCAGCTTGGGAGGGCCTGGAGATACGCAGTATTTT.

This rearrangement joins TRBV7-9 to TRBJ1-1, with D possibly being TRBD1 (6 bases). The V and J ends lost 0 bases and 6 bases respectively, with 11 bases between them. The germline V gene encodes CDR1 SEHNR and CDR2 FQNEAQ (reference sequence). The CDR3 consists of 14 residues. The CDR3 protein is CASSLAGQFPEAFF. CDR3 bases: TGTGCCAGCAGCTTAGCCGGACAGTTCCCTGAAGCTTTCTTT.

The rearrangement joins TRBV9 to TRBJ1-5; D call uncertain. This CDR3 is 13 amino acids long. The germline V and J ends were trimmed by 2 bases and 5 bases, with 8 bases remaining between them. Germline assignment: CDR1 SGDLS and CDR2 YYNGEE. The CDR3 sequence is CASSVAPHQPQHF. CDR3 nucleotides: TGTGCCAGCAGCGTTGCCCCCCATCAGCCCCAGCATTTT.

This clone came up a few times. The genes are TRBV29-1 and TRBJ2-4; D possibly corresponds to TRBD1 (5 bases). This CDR3 region has 13 residues. CDR1 is SQVTM, CDR2 ANQGSEA, per germline. The V gene lost 5 bases and the J gene lost 6 bases, with 14 bases spanning the gap. The CDR3 loop is CSVTPPGANIQYF. CDR3 nucleotides: TGCAGCGTTACGCCCCCTGGGGCAAACATTCAGTACTTC. Full variable domain (outside the CDR3, taken from reference TRBV29-1 and TRBJ2-4): SAVISQKPSRDICQRGTSLTIQCQVDSQVTMMFWYRQQPGQSLTLIATANQGSEATYESGFVIDKFPISRPNLTFSTLTVSNMSPEDSSIYLCSVTPPGANIQYFGAGTRLSVL.

This clone has just one count. This rearrangement joins TRBV29-1 to TRBJ2-7, with 11 bases that match TRBD1. With V trimmed by 0 bases and J by 3 bases, 7 bases remained unmatched. This CDR3 is 16 amino acids long. Germline loops: CDR1 SQVTM, CDR2 ANQGSEA. The DNA of the CDR3 is TGCAGCGTTGAAGATAAGGGACAGGGGGTCTTCTACGAGCAGTACTTC. It encodes CSVEDKGQGVFYEQYF.

In its sample, this clone was seen a few times. This chain uses TRBV5-1 with TRBJ1-4; 7 nucleotides match TRBD1. V was clipped by 6 bases and J by 8 bases; unmatched bases: 10. Germline-derived CDR1 and CDR2 are SGHRS and YFSETQ. The CDR3 runs to 14 residues. The CDR3 protein is CASTPGTAGEKLFF. CDR3 DNA: TGCGCCAGCACCCCCGGGACAGCCGGCGAAAAACTGTTTTTT. Using reference TRBV5-1 and TRBJ1-4 for the parts outside the CDR3, the full variable domain is KAGVTQTPRYLIKTRGQQVTLSCSPISGHRSVSWYQQTPGQGLQFLFEYFSETQRNKGNFPGRFSGRQFSNSRSEMNVSTLELGDSALYLCASTPGTAGEKLFFGSGTQLSVL.

The gene calls are TRBV5-1 and TRBJ1-3; TRBD1 is a possible D gene (5 bases). The CDR3 has 14 amino acids. Germline CDR1 reads SGHRS; CDR2 reads YFSETQ. V was clipped by 4 bases and J by 0 bases, with 8 bases between them. CDR3 in DNA: TGCGCCAGCAGCGAGGGGTCCTCTGGAAACACCATATATTTT. Protein sequence: CASSEGSSGNTIYF.

This clone was seen a single time. The chain joins TRBV15 to TRBJ2-1; 9 bases are a match to TRBD2. Germline values: CDR1 LNHNV, CDR2 YYDKDF (reference sequence). V gave up 0 bases and J gave up 10 bases; unmatched junction bases: 7. The CDR3 has 15 amino acids. The CDR3 DNA reads as TGTGCCACCAGCAGAGACGGACTAGCGCCTTCGGAGCAGTTCTTC. This encodes CATSRDGLAPSEQFF. The full variable domain, rest sourced from reference TRBV15 and TRBJ2-1, is DAMVIQNPRYQVTQFGKPVTLSCSQTLNHNVMYWYQQKSSQAPKLLFHYYDKDFNNEADTPDNFQSRRPNTSFCFLDIRSPGLGDTAMYLCATSRDGLAPSEQFFGPGTRLTVL.

About this clone: Other DNA sequences in the sample encode the same CDR3. The chain joins TRBV7-6 to TRBJ1-4; D not certain. The CDR3 runs 12 residues. Germline lookup yields CDR1 SGHVS and CDR2 FNYEAQ. Trimming cost V 3 bases and J 3 bases, with 2 bases left between them. CDR3 residues: CASSFPNEKLFF. The CDR3 DNA is TGTGCCAGCAGCTTTCCTAATGAAAAACTGTTTTTT.

The chain is built from TRBV2 and TRBJ2-5; TRBD1 matches at 8 bases. CDR3 size: 12 residues. Germline CDR1 is SNHLY and CDR2 is FYNNEI. The J segment lost 5 bases and the V segment lost 6 bases, leaving 2 bases of the junction unmatched. The CDR3 is CASRRQGETQYF. For the CDR3, the DNA is TGTGCCAGCAGGCGACAGGGGGAGACCCAGTACTTC.

This chain uses TRBV30 with TRBJ1-4, with TRBD1 identical over 8 bases. The V and J ends lost 4 bases and 10 bases, in that order; junction bases with no gene match: 8. CDR1 is GTSNPN, CDR2 SVGIG, per germline (reference sequence). The CDR3 has 13 amino acids. This chain's CDR3 is CAWIRGQGGKLFF. The CDR3 coding sequence is TGTGCCTGGATTCGAGGACAGGGTGGAAAACTGTTTTTT.

V gene TRBV6-6 combines with J gene TRBJ1-1; 7 bases line up with TRBD1. The germline V gene encodes CDR1 MNHNY and CDR2 SVGAGI (reference sequence). The CDR3 is 11 amino acids. Trimming removed 8 bases from V and 6 bases from J; junction bases left unmatched: 3. The chain's CDR3 is CASQDRAEAFF. The DNA for the CDR3 is TGTGCCAGCCAAGACAGGGCTGAAGCTTTCTTT.

This clone was counted a single time. This chain links TRBV19 with TRBJ1-2; no clear D. CDR1 and CDR2 (germline): LNHDA, SQIVND (reference sequence). The CDR3 has 13 residues. Between the trimmed V and J ends, which lost 7 bases and 2 bases, there was a span of 11 bases. CDR3 sequence: CASNTVSNYGYTF. The CDR3 DNA reads as TGTGCCAGTAATACTGTCTCCAACTATGGCTACACCTTC.

The V and J genes are TRBV19 and TRBJ2-5, with 7 nucleotides matching TRBD1. J was trimmed by 2 bases and V by 5 bases; bases with no gene match: 11. CDR3 length equals 16 residues. CDR1 is LNHDA, CDR2 SQIVND, per germline (reference sequence). CDR3 region: CASSPAGDREQETQYF. For the CDR3, the DNA is TGTGCCAGTAGTCCCGCCGGAGACAGGGAGCAAGAGACCCAGTACTTC.

The CDR3 nucleotides are TGCGCCAGCAGCCCGACAGATATCGAGCAGTACTTC. Amino acids: CASSPTDIEQYF. The V and J genes are TRBV5-1 and TRBJ2-7; a possible D gene is TRBD1 (5 bases). CDR1 is SGHRS and CDR2 is YFSETQ in the germline V gene. CDR3 length equals 12 residues. V shed 4 bases and J shed 6 bases, with 11 bases lying between them.